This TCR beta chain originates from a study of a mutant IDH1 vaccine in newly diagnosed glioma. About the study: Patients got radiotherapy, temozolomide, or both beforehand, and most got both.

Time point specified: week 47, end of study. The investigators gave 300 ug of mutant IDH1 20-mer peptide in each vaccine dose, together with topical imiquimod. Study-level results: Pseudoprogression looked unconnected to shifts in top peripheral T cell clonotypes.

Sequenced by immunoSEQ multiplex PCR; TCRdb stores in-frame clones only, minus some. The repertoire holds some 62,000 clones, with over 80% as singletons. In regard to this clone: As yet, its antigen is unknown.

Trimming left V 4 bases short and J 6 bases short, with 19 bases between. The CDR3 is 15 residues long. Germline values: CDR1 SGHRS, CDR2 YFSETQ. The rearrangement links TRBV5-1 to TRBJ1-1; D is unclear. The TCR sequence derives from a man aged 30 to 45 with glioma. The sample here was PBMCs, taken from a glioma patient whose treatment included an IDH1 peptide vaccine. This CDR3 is CASSPPGAGGSEAFF. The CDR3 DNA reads TGCGCCAGCAGCCCCCCAGGAGCAGGAGGGTCTGAAGCTTTCTTT. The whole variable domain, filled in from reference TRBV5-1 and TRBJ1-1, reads KAGVTQTPRYLIKTRGQQVTLSCSPISGHRSVSWYQQTPGQGLQFLFEYFSETQRNKGNFPGRFSGRQFSNSRSEMNVSTLELGDSALYLCASSPPGAGGSEAFFGQGTRLTVV.